A selection of T cell receptor beta chains follows, all from one sample in a study of beta chain features in type 1 diabetes. TCRdb's table, derived via immunoSEQ multiplex PCR, lists solely in-frame clones and lacks some. The table shows approximately 14,000 clones, with more than 55% occurring only once. Specimen: stem cell memory CD4+ T cells from blood. These TCRs come from a woman between 18 and 29 years old with type 1 diabetes. Both conserved end residues are part of each CDR3. A D gene is named only where the DNA matches it firmly. The size of a clone is reported for some rows only, either as once, few or many, or as a class for expanded clones.

j_gene: TRBJ1-2; v_gene: TRBV4-3; abundance: few; d_gene: NA; CDR3nt: TGCGCCAGCGCACCTTCGAGGGACTATGGCTACACCTTC; CDR3aa: CASAPSRDYGYTF
j_gene: TRBJ1-1; v_gene: TRBV29-1; abundance: NA; d_gene: NA; CDR3nt: TGCAGCGTGATAACCGGGGTAGGCACTGAAGCTTTCTTT; CDR3aa: CSVITGVGTEAFF
j_gene: TRBJ2-5; v_gene: TRBV13; abundance: NA; d_gene: NA; CDR3nt: TGTGCCAGCAGCTTAGGCGCGGGTTTCCAAGAGACCCAGTACTTC; CDR3aa: CASSLGAGFQETQYF
j_gene: TRBJ2-2; v_gene: TRBV12-5; abundance: NA; d_gene: TRBD2; CDR3nt: TGTGCTAGTGGTTTGGGACTAGCGGGAGTGGGGGAGCTGTTTTTT; CDR3aa: CASGLGLAGVGELFF
j_gene: TRBJ2-4; v_gene: TRBV7-9; abundance: NA; d_gene: NA; CDR3nt: TGTGCCAGCAGCCGACTCGCCGGTCTAAACATTCAGTACTTC; CDR3aa: CASSRLAGLNIQYF
j_gene: TRBJ2-2; v_gene: TRBV30; abundance: NA; d_gene: NA; CDR3nt: TGTGCCTGGAGTGCTCTGCGAGGACAGTCTAACACCGGGGAGCTGTTTTTT; CDR3aa: CAWSALRGQSNTGELFF
j_gene: TRBJ2-7; v_gene: TRBV10-3; abundance: few; d_gene: NA; CDR3nt: TGTGCCAGTAGCGGAAGTTCCTACGAGCAGTACTTC; CDR3aa: CASSGSSYEQYF
j_gene: TRBJ2-7; v_gene: TRBV10-3; abundance: few; d_gene: TRBD1; CDR3nt: TGTGCCATCAGCCGGGGACAGGAGGTCTACGAGCAGTACTTC; CDR3aa: CAISRGQEVYEQYF
j_gene: TRBJ2-7; v_gene: TRBV19; abundance: NA; d_gene: TRBD2; CDR3nt: TGTGCCAGTAGTCGGACGGGGGGTGTCTACGAGCAGTACTTC; CDR3aa: CASSRTGGVYEQYF
j_gene: TRBJ2-1; v_gene: TRBV11-2; abundance: NA; d_gene: TRBD1; CDR3nt: TGTGCCAGCGAGGGGACAGGCCAATACAATGAGCAGTTCTTC; CDR3aa: CASEGTGQYNEQFF
j_gene: TRBJ2-1; v_gene: TRBV19; abundance: NA; d_gene: TRBD2; CDR3nt: TGTGCCAGTAGTAACTCCGGGACTAGCGGCTTCGGTGAGCAGTTCTTC; CDR3aa: CASSNSGTSGFGEQFF
j_gene: TRBJ2-1; v_gene: TRBV5-1; abundance: few; d_gene: TRBD1; CDR3nt: TGCGCCAGCAGCGCCCTACCCGGGACAGGACAGGGTGAGCAGTTCTTC; CDR3aa: CASSALPGTGQGEQFF
j_gene: TRBJ1-2; v_gene: TRBV11-3; abundance: NA; d_gene: TRBD1; CDR3nt: TGTGCCAGCAGCTCGCGGGGACAGGGGGCTGTTAACTATGGCTACACCTTC; CDR3aa: CASSSRGQGAVNYGYTF
j_gene: TRBJ2-2; v_gene: TRBV27; abundance: NA; d_gene: TRBD1; CDR3nt: TGTGCCAGCAGCCCCGGGACAGGGGTGGTCGGGGAGCTGTTTTTT; CDR3aa: CASSPGTGVVGELFF
j_gene: TRBJ2-1; v_gene: TRBV7-9; abundance: NA; d_gene: TRBD2; CDR3nt: TGTGCCAGCGAAGCGGGAGGGCCGCGGAATGAGCAGTTCTTC; CDR3aa: CASEAGGPRNEQFF
j_gene: TRBJ2-7; v_gene: TRBV6-6; abundance: NA; d_gene: NA; CDR3nt: TGTGCCAGCACCAAGGAGGGGGGGGAGAGCTCCTACGAGCAGTACTTC; CDR3aa: CASTKEGGESSYEQYF
j_gene: TRBJ2-5; v_gene: TRBV28; abundance: NA; d_gene: TRBD1; CDR3nt: TGTGCCAGCAGTTCCCGACAGGGAGTAGCTCAAGAGACCCAGTACTTC; CDR3aa: CASSSRQGVAQETQYF
j_gene: TRBJ1-2; v_gene: TRBV7-9; abundance: NA; d_gene: NA; CDR3nt: TGTGCCAGCAGCTTAAGCAGTTACGGGGGGCTCGGCTACACCTTC; CDR3aa: CASSLSSYGGLGYTF
j_gene: TRBJ2-7; v_gene: TRBV6-6; abundance: NA; d_gene: NA; CDR3nt: TGTGCCAGCAACACGCAGGGGTACGAGCAGTACTTC; CDR3aa: CASNTQGYEQYF
j_gene: TRBJ1-1; v_gene: TRBV11-2; abundance: NA; d_gene: TRBD1; CDR3nt: TGTGCCAGCAGCCTACAGGGCCTGGGGACAGGGAACACTGAAGCTTTCTTT; CDR3aa: CASSLQGLGTGNTEAFF
j_gene: TRBJ1-5; v_gene: TRBV2; abundance: NA; d_gene: NA; CDR3nt: TGTGCCAGCACGAGGGCGCCCAATCAGCCCCAGCATTTT; CDR3aa: CASTRAPNQPQHF
j_gene: TRBJ2-5; v_gene: TRBV10-3; abundance: NA; d_gene: NA; CDR3nt: TGTGCCATCAGTGAGTCGAAGGGGAAGGGCCAAGAGACCCAGTACTTC; CDR3aa: CAISESKGKGQETQYF
j_gene: TRBJ1-6; v_gene: TRBV19; abundance: NA; d_gene: TRBD1; CDR3nt: TGTGCCAGTAGTATTCCGACAGGGGACCGAGGGTCACCCCTCCACTTT; CDR3aa: CASSIPTGDRGSPLHF